This TCR beta chain derives from a study of T-cell reconstitution after alpha-beta-depleted transplantation in children. This clonotype was counted ten times or more. The CDR3 runs 11 residues. Germline V CDR1 and CDR2: DFQATT, SNEGSKA (reference sequence). Trimming stripped 4 bases from V and 6 bases from J, with 10 bases between. Construction of the TCRbeta library involved unique molecular identifiers. TCRdb analysed the PCR reads with MiXCR anew, one entry per CDR3 protein. Seen here are about 640,000 distinct CDR3 sequences, roughly 17% observed once, and the top ten hold 1.1%. The material was PBMCs from the stem cell graft donor, obtained from the stem cell graft. The source of this sequence is a human donor who donated a stem cell graft to a child with acute myeloid leukemia. The genes are TRBV20-1 and TRBJ2-7; a weak D match, TRBD2 (5 bases). The CDR3 DNA reads as TGCAGTGCTATCCGGGGTGGCGAGCAGTACTTC. Protein product: CSAIRGGEQYF.